This T cell receptor (beta chain) appears in the sequencing data of a study of control samples from healthy donors and cancer patients. Regarding this clone: Different DNA sequences within this sample yield the same CDR3.

Profiled with immunoSEQ multiplex PCR; TCRdb holds only in-frame clones, not every one. The repertoire includes 100,000 to 150,000 clones, around 90% of them detected once, and around 2.3% sits in the top ten. Sequencing used blood. The sequence came from a middle-aged man in good health.

DNA for the CDR3: TGTGCCAGTAGTATTGGAGGGAACACTGAAGCTTTCTTT. Translated, it gives CASSIGGNTEAFF. V and J are TRBV19 and TRBJ1-1; D is unresolved. The germline CDR1 and CDR2 sequences are LNHDA and SQIVND (reference sequence). The CDR3 is 13 residues long. V shed 3 bases and J shed 1 base, with 6 bases lying between them.